This T cell receptor beta chain derives from a study of metastatic and nonmetastatic thyroid tumors. Patients underwent thyroid surgery, and none had received any treatment before it. TCRdb ran MiXCR on the PCR reads. Among 13,000 or so clones listed, under 30% were seen once. The CDR3 spans 14 residues. Trimming removed 6 bases at V and 1 base at J, with 9 bases between. This clone was detected a few times. What was sequenced was tumor tissue. This sequence joins TRBV12-3 or TRBV12-4 and TRBJ2-2, with D perhaps given as TRBD1 or TRBD2 (5 bases each). This receptor was taken from a female donor with papillary thyroid cancer or a benign thyroid nodule (not recorded which). Some clones in this sample may be carry-over from other donors' samples. The CDR3 here is CASSRDLNTGELFF. CDR3 in DNA: TGTGCCAGCAGCCGGGACCTGAACACCGGGGAGCTGTTTTTT.